One and the same sample provided the 18 T cell receptor beta chains below, sequenced in a study of vaccination effects on CD4 cells after COVID-19. Before any sequencing was done, the ViraFEST assay used viral peptide pools to expand antigen-specific CD4+ T cells. Subsequent to a culture period of about ten days, CD4+ T cells were isolated. Nobody among the vaccine recipients had prior SARS-CoV-2 infection (nucleocapsid antibodies were negative). Their cognate antigens are unknown. Using immunoSEQ multiplex PCR, the repertoire was profiled, and TCRdb retains in-frame clones only, with some absent. The sample has under 25,000 clones; around 74% are singletons. Sequencing used CD4+ T cells from PBMCs cultured with HCoV-NL63 spike peptides, obtained before COVID-19 vaccination. These receptor sequences come from a human donor who received a COVID-19 vaccine.

The chain recombines TRBV3-1 (or the pseudogene TRBV3-2) with TRBJ2-1; TRBD2 matches at 15 bases. The CDR3 is made up of 18 amino acids. Germline assignment: CDR1 LGHDT and CDR2 YNNKEL (reference sequence). J gave up 2 bases and V 3 bases, and 5 bases lay outside the gene matches. In DNA form, the CDR3 reads TGTGCCAGCAGCCACGGACTAGCGGGAGGGAACCCCTACAATGAGCAGTTCTTC. This gives the protein CASSHGLAGGNPYNEQFF.

This chain's CDR3 is CASSPGQGDYGYTF. As DNA, the CDR3 is TGTGCCAGCAGCCCGGGACAGGGCGATTATGGCTACACCTTC. The chain links TRBV9 to TRBJ1-2; 9 bases are a match to TRBD1. Trimming at V came to 4 bases and at J to 5 bases, leaving 6 bases not matched to a gene. Looked up from germline, CDR1 is SGDLS and CDR2 is YYNGEE. There are 14 residues in the CDR3.

The rearrangement uses TRBV19 and TRBJ2-7, with D possibly being TRBD1 (5 bases). Germline V gene sequence: CDR1 LNHDA, CDR2 SQIVND (reference sequence). Between the trimmed V and J ends, which lost 6 bases and 0 bases, there was a span of 15 bases. The CDR3 sequence is 15 residues long. The CDR3 protein is CASSLNNRGSYEQYF. The CDR3 DNA reads TGTGCCAGTAGCCTTAATAATAGGGGCTCCTACGAGCAGTACTTC.

The chain combines TRBV20-1 with TRBJ1-2; tentatively, D is TRBD1 (6 bases). CDR3 length: 11 amino acids. Per the germline V gene, CDR1 is DFQATT and CDR2 is SNEGSKA (reference sequence). Trimming removed 5 bases from V and 10 bases from J, with 14 bases in between. CDR3: CSAGGGADYTF. The DNA of the CDR3 is TGCAGTGCTGGAGGGGGTGCGGACTACACCTTC.

This chain connects TRBV18 to TRBJ2-4; no reliable D call. This CDR3 spans 14 amino acids. Deletions cut 6 bases from V and 4 bases from J, with 13 bases between. CDR1 and CDR2 (germline): KGHSH, LQKENI. The CDR3 DNA reads as TGTGCCAGCTCGGCCGACTCTCCTAAAAACATTCAGTACTTC. As protein: CASSADSPKNIQYF.

This clone turned up a few times. The chain couples TRBV5-1 to TRBJ2-3; a possible D gene is TRBD1 (6 bases). The V gene lost 1 base and the J gene lost 1 base, with 19 bases spanning the gap. The germline V gene has CDR1 SGHRS and CDR2 YFSETQ. This CDR3 is 18 amino acids long. As DNA, the CDR3 is TGCGCCAGCAGCTTGTCAGGGGCCGCTCGAGGGGGCACAGATACGCAGTATTTT. It is translated as CASSLSGAARGGTDTQYF.

This sequence joins TRBV6-2 or TRBV6-3 and TRBJ1-1, with D perhaps TRBD1 (5 bases). With 0 bases removed from V and 1 base from J, the gap between germline ends came to 9 bases. Germline V gene lookup returns CDR1 MNHEY and CDR2 SVGEGT. The CDR3 totals 15 residues. CDR3 region: CASSYSGPWNTEAFF. The CDR3 coding sequence is TGTGCCAGCAGTTACTCGGGGCCTTGGAACACTGAAGCTTTCTTT.

The rearrangement uses TRBV4-1 and TRBJ2-7; TRBD1 is a possible D gene (5 bases). CDR1 is MGHRA and CDR2 is YSYEKL in the germline V gene. The germline V and J ends were trimmed by 4 bases and 2 bases, with 12 bases remaining between them. The CDR3 extends over 14 amino acids. The CDR3 sequence is CASSPVGRAYEQYF. The DNA for the CDR3 is TGCGCCAGCAGCCCCGTGGGCAGGGCCTACGAGCAGTACTTC.

V gene TRBV25-1 combines with J gene TRBJ1-2, with D perhaps matching TRBD1 (5 bases). The germline V gene encodes CDR1 MGHDK and CDR2 SYGVNS. V was shortened by 6 bases and J by 4 bases, with 18 bases between the two germline ends. This CDR3 contains 15 residues. The CDR3 DNA is TGTGCCAGCAGCGGGCCGGCAGGGATTCTCTATGGCTACACCTTC. This translates into CASSGPAGILYGYTF.

Only one count was recorded for this clone. The chain couples TRBV28 to TRBJ2-1; D not resolved. Trimming removed 4 bases from V and 3 bases from J, with 10 bases in between. The CDR3 spans 14 residues. Germline loops: CDR1 MDHEN, CDR2 SYDVKM. The CDR3 bases are TGTGCCAGCAGTTCCACCGACAACTACAATGAGCAGTTCTTC. It encodes CASSSTDNYNEQFF.

The chain employs TRBV29-1 and TRBJ1-2; maybe TRBD1 (6 bases). This CDR3 comprises 14 residues. V was clipped by 4 bases and J by 1 base, with 13 bases between them. CDR1 is SQVTM, CDR2 ANQGSEA, per germline. This CDR3 is CSVGGQSHNYGYTF. The DNA of the CDR3 is TGCAGCGTTGGAGGACAGAGTCATAACTATGGCTACACCTTC.

The V call is TRBV9, the J call TRBJ1-2; TRBD1 is a possible D gene (5 bases). The germline gives CDR1 SGDLS, CDR2 YYNGEE. This CDR3 is 16 amino acids long. Trimming shortened V by 0 bases and J by 0 bases, and 12 bases separated the two germline ends. This chain's CDR3 is CASSVAPTEANYGYTF. For the CDR3, the DNA is TGTGCCAGCAGCGTAGCCCCGACAGAGGCTAACTATGGCTACACCTTC.

The V gene is TRBV2, the J gene TRBJ1-5; the D is unclear. Germline lookup yields CDR1 SNHLY and CDR2 FYNNEI. Trimming cost V 1 base and J 6 bases, with 4 bases left between them. This CDR3 has 12 amino acids. This CDR3 reads CASSEVGQPQHF. The CDR3 nucleotides are TGTGCCAGCAGTGAAGTGGGTCAGCCCCAGCATTTT.

The rearrangement joins TRBV9 to TRBJ1-5; D perhaps matches TRBD1 (6 bases). The CDR3 loop spans 13 amino acids. Trimming cost V 3 bases and J 6 bases, with 10 bases left between them. Germline V gives CDR1 SGDLS, CDR2 YYNGEE. The CDR3 protein is CASSEGGVQPQHF. CDR3 coding DNA: TGTGCCAGCAGCGAGGGGGGCGTTCAGCCCCAGCATTTT.

The chain carries TRBV5-4 and TRBJ2-2; the D gene could be TRBD1 or TRBD2 (5 bases each). Germline CDR1 and CDR2: SGHNT and YYREEE (reference sequence). Trimming cost V 0 bases and J 2 bases, with 11 bases left between them. The CDR3 is 16 amino acids. The CDR3 spells CASSLGGGPNTGELFF. In DNA, the CDR3 is TGTGCCAGCAGCTTGGGTGGGGGACCTAACACCGGGGAGCTGTTTTTT.

The V and J genes are TRBV28 and TRBJ1-6, with D uncertain. There are 14 residues in the CDR3. Germline assignment: CDR1 MDHEN and CDR2 SYDVKM. V was trimmed by 3 bases and J by 7 bases, leaving 10 bases between them. Written as DNA, the CDR3 is TGTGCCAGCAGTTTCACGTTAGGAAATTCACCCCTCCACTTT. Amino acids: CASSFTLGNSPLHF.

The rearrangement joins TRBV15 to TRBJ2-2; D ambiguous. The CDR3 totals 14 residues. V was trimmed by 0 bases and J by 4 bases, leaving 6 bases between them. In germline, CDR1 is LNHNV, CDR2 YYDKDF (reference sequence). The CDR3 DNA reads as TGTGCCACCAGCAGAGAGGAGAGCACCGGGGAGCTGTTTTTT. Translated, it gives CATSREESTGELFF.

This rearrangement joins TRBV19 to TRBJ1-3; D remains unclear. Per the germline V gene, CDR1 is LNHDA and CDR2 is SQIVND (reference sequence). CDR3 length: 15 residues. V lost 6 bases, J lost 0 bases, and 12 bases lay in between. The CDR3: CASRADRSSGNTIYF. The DNA of the CDR3 is TGTGCCAGTAGGGCAGACCGAAGCTCTGGAAACACCATATATTTT. Filled out from reference TRBV19 and TRBJ1-3, the complete variable domain reads DGGITQSPKYLFRKEGQNVTLSCEQNLNHDAMYWYRQDPGQGLRLIYYSQIVNDFQKGDIAEGYSVSREKKESFPLTVTSAQKNPTAFYLCASRADRSSGNTIYFGEGSWLTVV.